A single sample is the source of the 10 T cell receptor beta chains below, sequenced in a study of cytomegalovirus exposure and HLA in healthy donors. The PCR was carried out with 60 Vbeta primers and 13 Jbeta primers. Assay: immunoSEQ multiplex PCR; the TCRdb copy retains only in-frame clones and omits some. The sample shows 150,000 to 200,000 clones, roughly 76% of them seen only once. The sample consisted of PBMCs. These receptors were obtained from a man aged 40-49 years in good health and CMV-seropositive.

This clone was found once. Here the CDR3 DNA reads TGTGCCAGTAGTATAGGGAGACAGGGAGCCAAAAACATTCAGTACTTC. Protein product: CASSIGRQGAKNIQYF. The chain joins TRBV19 to TRBJ2-4; 7 bases are a match to TRBD1. J lost 0 bases, V lost 1 base, and 3 bases had no gene match. Per germline, CDR1 LNHDA and CDR2 SQIVND (reference sequence). The length of the CDR3 is 16 residues.

This clone was found a few times. The chain carries TRBV18 and TRBJ1-5; 9 bases match TRBD1. The J segment lost 5 bases and the V segment lost 5 bases, leaving 10 bases of the junction unmatched. The CDR3 runs to 16 residues. The germline CDR1 and CDR2 sequences are KGHSH and LQKENI. CDR3 sequence reads: CASSKMTGGEDQPQHF. For the CDR3, the DNA is TGTGCCAGCTCAAAAATGACAGGGGGTGAAGATCAGCCCCAGCATTTT.

This chain links TRBV29-1 with TRBJ1-3, with D perhaps matching TRBD1 (6 bases). V was clipped by 6 bases and J by 1 base, with 7 bases between them. CDR1 SQVTM and CDR2 ANQGSEA come from the germline V gene. The CDR3 sequence is 12 residues long. This chain's CDR3 is CSVGQSGNTIYF. CDR3 coding DNA: TGCAGCGTCGGACAGTCTGGAAACACCATATATTTT.

The genes are TRBV19 and TRBJ2-5; D not certain. Trimming removed 3 bases at V and 5 bases at J, with 10 bases between. This CDR3 is built from 13 residues. The germline CDR1 and CDR2 sequences are LNHDA and SQIVND (reference sequence). The CDR3 nucleotides are TGTGCCAGTAGTATTGTCAGCGCGGAGACCCAGTACTTC. Encoded protein: CASSIVSAETQYF. Full variable domain (missing parts from reference TRBV19 and TRBJ2-5): DGGITQSPKYLFRKEGQNVTLSCEQNLNHDAMYWYRQDPGQGLRLIYYSQIVNDFQKGDIAEGYSVSREKKESFPLTVTSAQKNPTAFYLCASSIVSAETQYFGPGTRLLVL.

The J gene is TRBJ2-7, the V gene TRBV19; 9 bases line up with TRBD1. Germline-derived CDR1 and CDR2 are LNHDA and SQIVND (reference sequence). This CDR3 region has 15 residues. V was clipped by 3 bases and J by 2 bases; unmatched bases: 5. The CDR3 loop is CASSILGQGAYEQYF. The CDR3 bases are TGTGCCAGTAGTATTCTGGGACAGGGCGCCTACGAGCAGTACTTC.

V and J are TRBV29-1 and TRBJ2-1, with 7 nucleotides matching TRBD2. Trimming cost V 3 bases and J 6 bases; bases outside gene matches: 8. The CDR3 consists of 14 residues. Germline V gene lookup returns CDR1 SQVTM and CDR2 ANQGSEA. In DNA form, the CDR3 reads TGCAGCGTTGAGGGAGGGGCAGGGACCAATGAGCAGTTCTTC. It specifies CSVEGGAGTNEQFF.

J is TRBJ1-6 and V is TRBV6-1; 7 nucleotides match TRBD1. The germline V gene has CDR1 MNHNS and CDR2 SASEGT. The CDR3 runs 17 residues. The J segment lost 9 bases and the V segment lost 2 bases, leaving 13 bases of the junction unmatched. This CDR3 is CASSERATGIYGSPLHF. DNA of the CDR3: TGTGCCAGCAGTGAAAGGGCGACAGGGATTTATGGTTCACCCCTCCACTTT.

The chain joins TRBV27 to TRBJ2-1, with 8 bases fitting TRBD2. The V gene's germline CDR1 is MNHEY and CDR2 SMNVEV (reference sequence). The CDR3 sequence is 15 residues long. Trimming at V came to 1 base and at J to 5 bases, leaving 4 bases not matched to a gene. CDR3: CASSLLRGVNNEQFF. CDR3 in DNA: TGTGCCAGCAGTTTATTGCGGGGGGTTAACAATGAGCAGTTCTTC.

The chain has TRBV27 and TRBJ2-7; TRBD1 is a possible D gene (6 bases). Trimming took off 4 bases at V and 2 bases at J, with 21 bases between the two ends. Germline V gene lookup returns CDR1 MNHEY and CDR2 SMNVEV (reference sequence). The CDR3 spans 17 residues. Here the CDR3 DNA reads TGTGCCAGCAGTTCGGGGCAGGGGAAATTGAGGACCTACGAGCAGTACTTC. Amino acids: CASSSGQGKLRTYEQYF.

The rearrangement links TRBV7-3 to TRBJ1-2; no clear D gene. Trimming removed 5 bases from V and 4 bases from J, with 11 bases in between. The CDR3 sequence is 13 residues long. Germline CDR1 and CDR2: SGHTA and FQGTGA. The CDR3 bases are TGTGCCAGCAGCCCGAGGGAGGTCTATGGCTACACCTTC. Protein: CASSPREVYGYTF.